This T cell receptor (beta chain) was identified during a study of T cells after somatic rescue of genetic block. This table comes from immunoSEQ multiplex PCR, and its TCRdb copy is limited to in-frame clones, with some not included. The sample consists of more than 65,000 clones, approximately 91% of them appearing once. With 6 bases removed from V and 2 bases from J, the gap between germline ends came to 14 bases. CDR3 length: 14 residues. Germline V gene sequence: CDR1 SNHLY, CDR2 FYNNEI. The receptor was derived from a man in his thirties or forties. The rearrangement links TRBV2 to TRBJ2-7; D is perhaps TRBD2 (6 bases). Sequencing was performed on peripheral blood mononuclear cells (PBMCs). CDR3 sequence reads: CASRGLALPYEQYF. The CDR3 nucleotides read TGTGCCAGCAGAGGTCTAGCGCTACCCTACGAGCAGTACTTC.